Described below is a single T cell receptor (beta chain) sequence and its context. The sample belongs to a study of CD8 T cells in Susac syndrome. Roughly 0.5 to 1 ug RNA was reverse transcribed with random hexamers. Amplification of TCR beta CDR3 across 54 Vbeta and 13 Jbeta was performed with immunoSEQ multiplex PCR. TCRdb itself ran the immunoSEQ multiplex PCR reads through MiXCR, one entry per CDR3 protein. The sample lists about 240,000 distinct CDR3 sequences, 90% to 96% occurring once. In germline, CDR1 is ENHRY, CDR2 SYGVKD. V was pared by 2 bases and J by 2 bases, with 5 bases of the junction left unmatched. The CDR3 is made up of 16 amino acids.

The clonotype originates from a human donor with Susac syndrome. Specimen: CD4+ T cells from PBMCs. The chain links TRBV10-3 to TRBJ2-7, with TRBD1 identical over 11 bases. The CDR3 protein is CAISETGQGVPYEQYF. The CDR3, as DNA: TGTGCCATCAGTGAGACGGGACAGGGGGTCCCCTACGAGCAGTACTTC.